This TCR delta chain was identified during a study of Vδ1+ human thymocytes. Sequences come from RNA converted to cDNA by reverse transcription. Pooled V-gene forward primers with one constant-region reverse primer generated the CDR3 amplicons by multiplex PCR. TCRdb re-called the multiplex PCR reads via CATT. The sample contains about 54,000 delta-chain clones, about 16% of which appear only once. About this clone: Its target is unknown.

V gave up 1 base and J gave up 0 bases; unmatched junction bases: 10. The CDR3 spans 18 residues. Per the germline V gene, CDR1 is TSWWSYY and CDR2 is QGS. Overall study results and limits: Donors shared many TRG clonotypes but few TRD clonotypes. In the thymus, TRG and TRD repertoires looked highly polyclonal with Gaussian CDR3 lengths. Thymic delta-chain repertoires held 15% to 20% Vdelta2 sequences and few Vdelta3, despite high sort purity.

The receptor was derived from a boy in the first two years of life who had congenital heart surgery. V gene TRDV1 combines with J gene TRDJ1; 8 nucleotides match TRDD3. Sequenced input: Vdelta1+ gamma-delta thymocytes from the thymus. Subset: FACS-sorted CD3+ TCRalphabeta- TCRVdelta1+ TCRVdelta2- thymocytes. The CDR3 sequence: CALGEQKGIRLYTDKLIF. The CDR3 DNA reads TGTGCTCTTGGGGAACAGAAAGGGATACGCTTGTACACCGATAAACTCATCTTT.